The present T cell receptor (beta chain) was sequenced within a study of CD8 T cells in ankylosing spondylitis. Study-wide results and caveats: Made up of under ten highly homologous variants, a TCR beta motif appeared characteristic of ankylosing spondylitis blood.

Concerning this clonotype: Its antigen is unidentified.

It was by quantitative 5'-RACE with molecular barcodes that TCR beta libraries were made. TCRdb reanalysed the 5' RACE reads using MiXCR and keeps one entry per CDR3 protein. There are roughly 190,000 distinct CDR3 sequences in the sample; 9.5% to 15% occur only once, and 15% to 20% lies in the top ten. The germline CDR1 and CDR2 sequences are SGHAT and FQNNGV. The CDR3 is made up of 15 amino acids. V was clipped by 7 bases and J by 4 bases; unmatched bases: 11. The sequencing input was blood, either unsorted or a sorted T cell fraction (not recorded which). The origin of this receptor is a male donor with ankylosing spondylitis or in good health (not recorded which). The chain uses TRBV11-2 and TRBJ2-5; 8 nucleotides align to TRBD2. DNA for the CDR3: TGTGCCAGCACCTCGGGGACTAGAGGGGCAGAGACCCAGTACTTC. It is translated as CASTSGTRGAETQYF.